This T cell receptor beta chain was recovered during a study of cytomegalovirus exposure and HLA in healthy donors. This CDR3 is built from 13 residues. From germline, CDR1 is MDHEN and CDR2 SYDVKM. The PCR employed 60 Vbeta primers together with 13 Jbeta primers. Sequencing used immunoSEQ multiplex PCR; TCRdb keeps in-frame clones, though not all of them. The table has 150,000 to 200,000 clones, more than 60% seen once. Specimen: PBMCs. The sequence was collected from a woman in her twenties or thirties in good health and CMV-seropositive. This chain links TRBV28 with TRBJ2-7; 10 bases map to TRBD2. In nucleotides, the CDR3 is TGTGCAACCCGAAAGCGGGAGGGCTCCGAGCAGTACTTC. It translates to CATRKREGSEQYF.